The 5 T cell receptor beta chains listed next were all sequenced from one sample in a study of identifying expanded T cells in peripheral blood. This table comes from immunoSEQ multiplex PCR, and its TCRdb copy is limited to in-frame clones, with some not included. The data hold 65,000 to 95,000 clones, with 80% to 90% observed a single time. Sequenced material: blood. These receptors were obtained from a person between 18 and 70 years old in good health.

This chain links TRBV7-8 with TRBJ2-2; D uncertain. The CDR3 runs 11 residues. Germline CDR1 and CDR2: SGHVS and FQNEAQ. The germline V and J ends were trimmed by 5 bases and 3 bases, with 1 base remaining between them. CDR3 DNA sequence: TGTGCCAGCAGCGACACCGGGGAGCTGTTTTTT. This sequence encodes CASSDTGELFF.

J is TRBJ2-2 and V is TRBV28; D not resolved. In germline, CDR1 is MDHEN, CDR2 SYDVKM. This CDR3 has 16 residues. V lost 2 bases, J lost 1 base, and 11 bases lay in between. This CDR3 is CASSLRRHLNTGELFF. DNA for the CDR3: TGTGCCAGCAGTTTAAGGCGGCACTTGAACACCGGGGAGCTGTTTTTT.

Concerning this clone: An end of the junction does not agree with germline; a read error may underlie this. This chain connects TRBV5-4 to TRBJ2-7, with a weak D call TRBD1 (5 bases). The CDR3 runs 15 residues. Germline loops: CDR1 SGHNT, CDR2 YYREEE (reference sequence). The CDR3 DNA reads TGTGCCAGCAGCTTGGAAGGGGCCCCCCTTTACGAGCAGTGCTTC. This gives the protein CASSLEGAPLYEQCF.

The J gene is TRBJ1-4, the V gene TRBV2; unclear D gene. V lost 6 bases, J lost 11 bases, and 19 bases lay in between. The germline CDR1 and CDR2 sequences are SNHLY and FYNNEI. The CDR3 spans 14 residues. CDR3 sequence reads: CASSPGSTMKKLFF. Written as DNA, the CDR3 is TGTGCCAGCAGCCCCGGGAGTACAATGAAGAAACTGTTTTTT.

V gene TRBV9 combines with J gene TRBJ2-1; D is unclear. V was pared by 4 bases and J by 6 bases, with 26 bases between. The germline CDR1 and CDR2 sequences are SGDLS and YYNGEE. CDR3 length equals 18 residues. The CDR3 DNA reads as TGTGCCAGCAGCCCCCGGTGGGCTACACCCTCTATGGGCAATGAGCAGTTCTTC. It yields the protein CASSPRWATPSMGNEQFF.